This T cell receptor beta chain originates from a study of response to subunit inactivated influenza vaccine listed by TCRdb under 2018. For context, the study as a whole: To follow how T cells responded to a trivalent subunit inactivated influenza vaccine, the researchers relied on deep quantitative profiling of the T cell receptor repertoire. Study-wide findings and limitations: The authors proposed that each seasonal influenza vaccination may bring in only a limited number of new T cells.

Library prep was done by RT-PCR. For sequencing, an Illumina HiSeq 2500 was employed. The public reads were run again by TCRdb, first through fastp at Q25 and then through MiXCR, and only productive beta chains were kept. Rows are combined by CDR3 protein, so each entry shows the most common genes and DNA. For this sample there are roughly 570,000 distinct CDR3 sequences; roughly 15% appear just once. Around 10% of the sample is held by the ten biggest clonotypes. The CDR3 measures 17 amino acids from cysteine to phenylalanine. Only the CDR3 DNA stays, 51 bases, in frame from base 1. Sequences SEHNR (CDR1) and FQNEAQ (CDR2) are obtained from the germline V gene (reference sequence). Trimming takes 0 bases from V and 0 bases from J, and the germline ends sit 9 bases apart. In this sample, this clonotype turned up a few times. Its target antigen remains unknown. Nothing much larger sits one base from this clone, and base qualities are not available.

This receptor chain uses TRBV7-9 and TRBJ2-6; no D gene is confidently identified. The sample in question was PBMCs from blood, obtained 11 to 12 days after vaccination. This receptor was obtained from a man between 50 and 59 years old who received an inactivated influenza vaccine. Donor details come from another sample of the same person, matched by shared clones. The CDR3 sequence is CASSLAVDLSGANVLTF. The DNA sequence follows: TGTGCCAGCAGCTTAGCCGTAGATCTCTCTGGGGCCAACGTCCTGACTTTC.